The 7 T cell receptor beta chains below all came from one sample that was sequenced in a study of blood T cell repertoires in COVID-19. Sequencing was performed with immunoSEQ multiplex PCR; in TCRdb, only in-frame clones are kept and a portion is missing. The table shows over 150,000 clones, with about four fifths occurring only once. Material: peripheral blood. The receptors originated from a man in his late teens or twenties with active or convalescent COVID-19.

This clone was observed a few times. V usage is TRBV5-1 and J usage is TRBJ2-1; TRBD2 aligns across 9 bases. This CDR3 is 16 amino acids long. Losses at the gene ends were 4 bases for V and 7 bases for J; bases not matched to a gene: 12. Germline assignment: CDR1 SGHRS and CDR2 YFSETQ. CDR3 in amino acids: CASSDSGGGPGNEQFF. In nucleotides, the CDR3 is TGCGCCAGCAGCGATAGCGGGGGAGGCCCCGGGAATGAGCAGTTCTTC.

This chain connects TRBV5-4 to TRBJ1-1, with 7 nucleotides matching TRBD1. This CDR3 is 13 amino acids long. V dropped 3 bases and J dropped 7; count of bases not matched to a gene: 6. Germline V gene data show CDR1 as SGHNT and CDR2 as YYREEE (reference sequence). CDR3 DNA sequence: TGTGCCAGCAGCTCGACAGGGTCTGGTGAAGCTTTCTTT. Its protein is CASSSTGSGEAFF. Full variable domain (rest looked up from reference TRBV5-4 and TRBJ1-1): ETGVTQSPTHLIKTRGQQVTLRCSSQSGHNTVSWYQQALGQGPQFIFQYYREEENGRGNFPPRFSGLQFPNYSSELNVNALELDDSALYLCASSSTGSGEAFFGQGTRLTVV.

This clone has a handful of counts. The rearrangement joins TRBV9 to TRBJ2-5; 7 bases agree with TRBD2. This CDR3 region has 15 residues. CDR1 and CDR2 (germline): SGDLS, YYNGEE. V dropped 4 bases and J dropped 5; count of bases not matched to a gene: 11. CDR3 amino acids: CASSPNVLGGETQYF. The CDR3 DNA is TGTGCCAGCAGCCCCAATGTTTTGGGGGGGGAGACCCAGTACTTC.

This chain connects TRBV30 to TRBJ2-1; 11 positions agree with TRBD2. Germline V gene lookup returns CDR1 GTSNPN and CDR2 SVGIG (reference sequence). Germline trimming cut 3 bases from V and 16 bases from J; bases unmatched to any gene: 20. The CDR3 loop spans 16 amino acids. The CDR3 reads CAWRGVGLAGGVPPFF. For the CDR3, the DNA is TGTGCCTGGAGGGGTGTGGGCCTAGCGGGAGGAGTTCCCCCCTTCTTC.

This rearrangement joins TRBV6-5 to TRBJ1-1; 9 bases line up with TRBD1. The V segment lost 6 bases and the J segment 6 bases; nucleotides outside the gene matches: 5. This CDR3 contains 13 residues. The germline V gene has CDR1 MNHEY and CDR2 SVGAGI. The CDR3 sequence is CASSLDRGPEAFF. CDR3 DNA: TGTGCCAGCAGCCTGGACAGGGGCCCTGAAGCTTTCTTT.

V usage is TRBV19 and J usage is TRBJ1-5; weak D call: TRBD1 (5 bases). This CDR3 spans 17 amino acids. Deletions cut 1 base from V and 4 bases from J, with 17 bases between. Per germline, CDR1 LNHDA and CDR2 SQIVND (reference sequence). The CDR3 loop is CASSIVGGDVRNQPQHF. CDR3 DNA: TGTGCCAGTAGTATAGTTGGAGGGGACGTGAGAAATCAGCCCCAGCATTTT.

In its sample, this clone was seen once. Distinct nucleotide sequences in the sample also encode this CDR3. The rearrangement joins TRBV29-1 to TRBJ2-7; D might be TRBD1 (6 bases). Trimming took 2 bases from V and 6 from J, leaving 14 bases between them. The CDR3 spans 13 residues. Germline V gives CDR1 SQVTM, CDR2 ANQGSEA. The CDR3, as DNA: TGCAGCGTTGAATGGGGCAGGGGTGGCGAGCAGTACTTC. Encoded protein: CSVEWGRGGEQYF.